This T cell receptor (beta chain) was documented in a study of T cell responses to AZD1222 COVID-19 vaccine. Study results and caveats: Repertoire sampling happened only post peak T cell response. Spike was spanned by vaccine-associated CD4 TCRs, which were dominant at 160-218 and 743-854.

With respect to this clone: Its antigen is undetermined.

Germline loops: CDR1 LNHNV, CDR2 YYDKDF (reference sequence). The V segment lost 1 base and the J segment 6 bases; nucleotides outside the gene matches: 3. The CDR3 length is 13 residues. Sequencing used immunoSEQ multiplex PCR; TCRdb keeps in-frame clones, though not all of them. The sample lists about 130,000 clones, approximately 90% occurring once. This sequence originates from an adult in good health. The sequencing here drew on peripheral blood, taken on day 0 of AZD1222 vaccination. The chain joins TRBV15 to TRBJ2-7; 7 positions match TRBD2. The CDR3, as DNA: TGTGCCACCAGCAGAGGGGAGCGGGGCGAGCAGTACTTC. Amino acids: CATSRGERGEQYF.